This T cell receptor (beta chain) was sequenced during a study of T cell repertoires in cytomegalovirus infection. Study details: Based on public TCR beta signatures, there were indications of CMV infection and of a matching HLA type. Overall study results and limits: Summed frequency of public TCR beta families distinguished CMV carriers with the relevant HLA. CMV-specific TCR beta clonotypes restricted by HLA-C were the ones dominating the ex vivo response.

The CDR3 spans 14 residues. Trimming cost V 3 bases and J 0 bases, with 8 bases left between them. The V gene's germline CDR1 is MNHEY and CDR2 SMNVEV (reference sequence). TCRdb re-analysed the reads in MiXCR, keeping a single row per CDR3 protein. This table holds around 530,000 distinct CDR3 sequences, about 15% found once. At least ten counts were recorded for this clonotype. Its antigen is unidentified. The clonotype was recovered from a human donor in good health (CMV status not recorded). Some clones in this sample may be carry-over from other donors' samples. Sequenced input: CD8+ T cells from PBMCs. V gene TRBV27 combines with J gene TRBJ1-1, with D possibly matching TRBD1 (5 bases). The CDR3 region has the DNA TGTGCCAGCAGTTTGTTAGGGGTGAACACTGAAGCTTTCTTT. It specifies CASSLLGVNTEAFF.